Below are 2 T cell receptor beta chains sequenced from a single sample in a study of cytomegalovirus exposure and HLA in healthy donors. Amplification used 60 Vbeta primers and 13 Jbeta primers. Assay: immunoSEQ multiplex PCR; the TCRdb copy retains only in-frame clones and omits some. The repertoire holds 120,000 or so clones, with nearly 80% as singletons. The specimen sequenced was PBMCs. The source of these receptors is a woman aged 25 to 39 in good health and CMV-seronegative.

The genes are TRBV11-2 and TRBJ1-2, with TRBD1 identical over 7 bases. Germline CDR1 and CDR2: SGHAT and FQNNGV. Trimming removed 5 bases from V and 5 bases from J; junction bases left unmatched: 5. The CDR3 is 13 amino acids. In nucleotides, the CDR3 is TGTGCCAGCAGCCACACAGGGGATTATGGCTACACCTTC. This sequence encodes CASSHTGDYGYTF.

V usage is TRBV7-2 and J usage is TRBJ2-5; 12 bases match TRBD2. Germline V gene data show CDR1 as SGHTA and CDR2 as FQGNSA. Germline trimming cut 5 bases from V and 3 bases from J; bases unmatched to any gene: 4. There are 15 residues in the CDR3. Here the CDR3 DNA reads TGTGCCAGCAGCCGAAGACTAGCGGGGGAAGAGACCCAGTACTTC. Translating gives CASSRRLAGEETQYF.